A single sample is the source of the 20 T cell receptor beta chains below, sequenced in a study of cytotoxic CD8 clonotypes in ibrutinib-treated CLL. TCRdb's table, derived via immunoSEQ multiplex PCR, lists solely in-frame clones and lacks some. Of some 98,000 clones listed, 60% to 80% are singletons. The sample in question was PBMCs, obtained after 12 months of ibrutinib treatment. The source is a human donor with chronic lymphocytic leukemia.

This chain's CDR3 is CASSERPDSYEQYF. CDR3 in DNA: TGTGCCAGCAGCGAGAGACCCGACTCCTACGAGCAGTACTTC. The rearrangement joins TRBV9 to TRBJ2-7, with D hard to call. The germline CDR1 and CDR2 sequences are SGDLS and YYNGEE. The CDR3 loop spans 14 amino acids. Trimming took 3 bases from V and 0 from J, leaving 10 bases between them.

The chain recombines TRBV7-9 with TRBJ2-7; D uncertain. The CDR3 is 12 amino acids. Germline V gene lookup returns CDR1 SEHNR and CDR2 FQNEAQ (reference sequence). Trimming pared 1 base from V and 7 bases from J, leaving 8 bases between. The CDR3 nucleotides read TGTGCCAGCAGCTTAGGAGCCCAGGAGCAGTACTTC. This sequence encodes CASSLGAQEQYF.

There are a few counts of this clone. The V call is TRBV19, the J call TRBJ2-5; the D is unclear. This CDR3 spans 15 amino acids. CDR1 and CDR2 from the germline V gene are LNHDA and SQIVND (reference sequence). V was shortened by 6 bases and J by 1 base, with 15 bases between the two germline ends. CDR3 DNA: TGTGCCAGTAGCCGCGCCCGGCGCGGCCAAGAGACCCAGTACTTC. As protein: CASSRARRGQETQYF. Combining the CDR3 with reference TRBV19 and TRBJ2-5 gives the whole variable domain DGGITQSPKYLFRKEGQNVTLSCEQNLNHDAMYWYRQDPGQGLRLIYYSQIVNDFQKGDIAEGYSVSREKKESFPLTVTSAQKNPTAFYLCASSRARRGQETQYFGPGTRLLVL.

The chain combines TRBV7-2 with TRBJ2-7, with a weak D call TRBD2 (6 bases). The CDR3 has 12 amino acids. V gave up 5 bases and J gave up 4 bases, with 9 bases separating them. The germline CDR1 and CDR2 sequences are SGHTA and FQGNSA. The CDR3 reads CASSGGGYEQYF. In nucleotides, the CDR3 is TGTGCCAGCAGCGGGGGAGGATACGAGCAGTACTTC.

The chain recombines TRBV5-3 with TRBJ2-1, with 11 bases identical to TRBD2. TRBV5-3 is designated an ORF whose function remains uncertain. This CDR3 has 19 residues. J was trimmed by 5 bases and V by 5 bases; bases with no gene match: 18. The chain's CDR3 is CARRHTHPPSGGIDNEQFF. CDR3 DNA: TGTGCCAGAAGGCATACCCATCCTCCTAGCGGGGGGATAGACAATGAGCAGTTCTTC.

The V call is TRBV7-9, the J call TRBJ2-7, with 7 bases lining up with TRBD1. Germline-derived CDR1 and CDR2 are SEHNR and FQNEAQ (reference sequence). Trimming took 2 bases from V and 2 from J; bases not matched to a gene: 6. The CDR3 is made up of 15 amino acids. CDR3 sequence: CASSLSAGTAYEQYF. CDR3 in DNA: TGTGCCAGCAGCTTATCTGCCGGGACAGCCTACGAGCAGTACTTC. The whole variable domain, filled in from reference TRBV7-9 and TRBJ2-7, reads DTGVSQNPRHKITKRGQNVTFRCDPISEHNRLYWYRQTLGQGPEFLTYFQNEAQLEKSRLLSDRFSAERPKGSFSTLEIQRTEQGDSAMYLCASSLSAGTAYEQYFGPGTRLTVT.

The chain joins TRBV4-3 to TRBJ1-4; unclear D gene. The germline CDR1 and CDR2 sequences are LGHNA and YSLEER. V shed 0 bases and J shed 7 bases, with 6 bases lying between them. The CDR3 totals 13 residues. CDR3 region: CASSQDEGEKLFF. Here the CDR3 DNA reads TGCGCCAGCAGCCAAGATGAGGGTGAAAAACTGTTTTTT.

The V gene is TRBV19, the J gene TRBJ1-2; D possibly corresponds to TRBD1 (6 bases). CDR1 and CDR2 (germline): LNHDA, SQIVND (reference sequence). V was shortened by 7 bases and J by 6 bases, with 18 bases between the two germline ends. The CDR3 has 14 residues. CDR3 loop: CASTTGGAFNGYTF. The CDR3 DNA follows: TGTGCCAGTACCACCGGGGGGGCCTTCAATGGCTACACCTTC.

The rearrangement uses TRBV5-6 and TRBJ1-4; D is uncertain. This CDR3 contains 16 residues. V was pared by 0 bases and J by 8 bases, with 17 bases between. In germline, CDR1 is SGHDT, CDR2 YYEEEE. The CDR3 sequence is CASSLAGAGISEKLFF. The CDR3 region has the DNA TGTGCCAGCAGCTTGGCCGGCGCAGGAATCTCAGAAAAACTGTTTTTT.

This sequence joins TRBV10-3 and TRBJ1-2; no firm D call. The CDR3 spans 15 residues. With 10 bases removed from V and 2 bases from J, the gap between germline ends came to 20 bases. The germline V gene encodes CDR1 ENHRY and CDR2 SYGVKD. As DNA, the CDR3 is TGTGCCAGCCCCATAAGGGAGATGATAAACTATGGCTACACCTTC. This encodes CASPIREMINYGYTF.

The V call is TRBV5-1, the J call TRBJ1-2; 9 bases are shared with TRBD1. V was pared by 4 bases and J by 2 bases, with 9 bases of the junction left unmatched. This CDR3 has 16 amino acids. Germline loops: CDR1 SGHRS, CDR2 YFSETQ. CDR3 nucleotides: TGCGCCAGCAGCCCGGGGACAGGGAAGGGAAACTATGGCTACACCTTC. Translation: CASSPGTGKGNYGYTF.

The rearrangement joins TRBV5-4 to TRBJ1-2; perhaps TRBD1 as D (6 bases). The CDR3 sequence is 16 residues long. Trimming removed 3 bases at V and 3 bases at J, with 18 bases between. Per germline, CDR1 SGHNT and CDR2 YYREEE (reference sequence). CDR3 nucleotides: TGTGCCAGCAGCTCACTGAGGGGGGGCCAGGACTATGGCTACACCTTC. Translating gives CASSSLRGGQDYGYTF.

The table lists this clone with a count of one. The chain has TRBV10-1 and TRBJ2-3; 9 bases agree with TRBD2. Germline CDR1 WNHNN, CDR2 SYGVQD (reference sequence). J was trimmed by 4 bases and V by 3 bases; bases with no gene match: 8. The CDR3 is made up of 16 amino acids. This chain's CDR3 is CASSDPSGDSPDTQYF. In DNA form, the CDR3 reads TGCGCCAGCAGTGACCCTAGCGGGGACAGCCCAGATACGCAGTATTTT.

This clone turned up a few times. The chain links TRBV13 to TRBJ2-2; D not certain. CDR3 length: 15 amino acids. Trimming left V 5 bases short and J 4 bases short, with 14 bases between. Per the germline V gene, CDR1 is PRHDT and CDR2 is FYEKMQ (reference sequence). CDR3 nucleotides: TGTGCCAGCAGCCCGTCAGTAACGATCACCGGGGAGCTGTTTTTT. Translated, it gives CASSPSVTITGELFF.

The gene calls are TRBV4-1 and TRBJ2-4; 11 bases align to TRBD2. The CDR3 extends over 15 amino acids. V lost 3 bases and J lost 7; bases outside the gene matches: 5. From germline, CDR1 is MGHRA and CDR2 YSYEKL. DNA for the CDR3: TGCGCCAGCAGCCATACCCTAGCGGGGGGCAACATTCAGTACTTC. Its protein product is CASSHTLAGGNIQYF.

The V gene is TRBV20-1, the J gene TRBJ1-1, with D unclear. Germline CDR1 is DFQATT and CDR2 is SNEGSKA (reference sequence). This CDR3 has 11 residues. The germline V and J ends were trimmed by 2 bases and 1 base, with 2 bases remaining between them. CDR3 sequence reads: CSARPNTEAFF. The CDR3 DNA sequence: TGCAGTGCTAGACCGAACACTGAAGCTTTCTTT.

This clone appeared a few times. J is TRBJ2-1 and V is TRBV7-2, with TRBD2 matching 10 bases. The germline gives CDR1 SGHTA, CDR2 FQGNSA. V gave up 2 bases and J gave up 2 bases; unmatched junction bases: 3. The CDR3 consists of 16 residues. The CDR3 DNA is TGTGCCAGCAGCTTATCTAGCGGGGGAGCCTACAATGAGCAGTTCTTC. Translated, it gives CASSLSSGGAYNEQFF.

The chain has TRBV6-1 and TRBJ1-5; TRBD1 matches at 7 bases. J gave up 6 bases and V 3 bases, and 5 bases lay outside the gene matches. CDR1 is MNHNS, CDR2 SASEGT, per germline. There are 14 residues in the CDR3. Here the CDR3 reads CASSDSGGGQPQHF. The CDR3 nucleotides are TGTGCCAGCAGTGATTCAGGGGGGGGTCAGCCCCAGCATTTT.

The V gene is TRBV25-1, the J gene TRBJ2-5, with a possible D match to TRBD1 (5 bases). Germline CDR1 is MGHDK and CDR2 is SYGVNS. The CDR3 runs 12 residues. V lost 6 bases and J 5 bases, leaving 10 bases between the germline ends. The CDR3 DNA follows: TGTGCCAGCAGGGGGCTGACGGAGACCCAGTACTTC. Translated: CASRGLTETQYF.

The chain is built from TRBV4-1 and TRBJ1-5; D ambiguous. The CDR3 has 15 residues. V shed 1 base and J shed 6 bases, with 13 bases lying between them. CDR1 and CDR2 (germline): MGHRA, YSYEKL. The CDR3 spells CASSQVQGNVQPQHF. As DNA, the CDR3 is TGCGCCAGCAGCCAAGTTCAAGGGAATGTTCAGCCCCAGCATTTT.